The 6 T cell receptor beta chains in this list originate from one sample, sequenced in a study of T cells in women clearing cervical HPV infection. Clones were sequenced by immunoSEQ multiplex PCR, and TCRdb holds only the in-frame ones, with some missing. Recorded for this sample: under 45,000 clones. The source material was blood buffy coat. The receptors here all came from a woman between 18 and 75 years old with a cervical HPV16 infection that either progressed to CIN3+ or cleared (not recorded which).

A note on this clone: The read stops 3 residues short of the end of the CDR3; the missing end is completed from the germline J gene. The V and J genes are TRBV30 and TRBJ2-7; 8 nucleotides align to TRBD2. V gave up 4 bases and J gave up 5 bases; unmatched junction bases: 10. The CDR3 is made up of 14 amino acids. Germline values: CDR1 GTSNPN, CDR2 SVGIG (reference sequence). The CDR3 here is CAWTYGGVRDEQYF. The sequenced part of the CDR3 DNA is TGTGCCTGGACTTACGGGGGGGTGCGCGACGAG.

The covered CDR3 bases are TGTGCCAGTAGTATAGCGGGGGGGCTAGAGGCG. It yields the protein CASSIAGGLEA. The CDR3 reads in full as CASSIAGGLEAQYF. This sequence joins TRBV19 and TRBJ2-3; 8 bases are shared with TRBD2. The sequenced fragment ends 3 residues before the CDR3 boundary, so the rest is inferred from the germline J gene. The CDR3 consists of 14 residues. The germline V gene has CDR1 LNHDA and CDR2 SQIVND (reference sequence).

As concerns this clone: The read ends 3 residues before the CDR3 terminus; that terminus is restored from the germline J gene. V gene TRBV5-6 combines with J gene TRBJ2-5; 9 bases agree with TRBD1. The CDR3 has 15 residues. In germline, CDR1 is SGHDT, CDR2 YYEEEE. V gave up 0 bases and J gave up 2 bases; unmatched junction bases: 2. The CDR3 bases that were read are TGTGCCAGCAGCTTGGCGGGACAGGGTCAAGAGACC. Its translation: CASSLAGQGQET. The CDR3 reads in full as CASSLAGQGQETQYF.

Concerning this clone itself: The read terminates 3 residues before the CDR3 end, so the remaining end is supplied by the germline J gene. The chain recombines TRBV5-3 with TRBJ1-6, with D possibly matching TRBD1 (6 bases). TRBV5-3 is assigned to the ORF class and has an uncertain function. The CDR3 is 15 residues long. The ends were cut back, 4 bases at V and 6 bases at J, with 14 bases in the middle. CDR3 DNA (partial): TGTGCCAGAAGCCCGACCAGGGGCTTTAATTCACCC. It encodes CARSPTRGFNSP. The entire CDR3 protein is CARSPTRGFNSPLHF.

CDR3 sequence: CASSDGLAEYYEQYF. The sequenced part of the CDR3 DNA is TGTGCCAGCAGTGACGGACTAGCGGAATACTACGAG. The chain carries TRBV6-4 and TRBJ2-7, with 10 bases matching TRBD2. The DNA ends 3 residues before the CDR3 does, and the rest of the CDR3 is filled in from the germline J gene. V dropped 2 bases and J dropped 3; count of bases not matched to a gene: 4. The CDR3 covers 15 residues. CDR1 and CDR2 (germline): MRHNA, SNTAGT.

Details on this clone: The read is 3 residues too short to cover the CDR3 end, so that end is filled in from the germline J gene. The chain is built from TRBV7-9 and TRBJ2-4; possible D gene TRBD2, 5 bases. CDR3 length: 13 amino acids. Per germline, CDR1 SEHNR and CDR2 FQNEAQ (reference sequence). The CDR3 DNA, read in part, is TGTGCCAGCAGCTTAGTTATTGACTATGGT. Encoded protein: CASSLVIDYG. The entire CDR3 is CASSLVIDYGQYF.